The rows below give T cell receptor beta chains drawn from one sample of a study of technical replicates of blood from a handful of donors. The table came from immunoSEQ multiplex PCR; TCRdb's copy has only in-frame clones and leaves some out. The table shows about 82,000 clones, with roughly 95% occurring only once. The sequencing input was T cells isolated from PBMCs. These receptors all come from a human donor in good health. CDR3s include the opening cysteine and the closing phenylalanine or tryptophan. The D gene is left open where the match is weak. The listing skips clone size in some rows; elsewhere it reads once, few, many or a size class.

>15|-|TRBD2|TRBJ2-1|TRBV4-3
TGCGCCAGCAGCCAAGACGCGGGAGTCAGGAATGAGCAGTTCTTC
CASSQDAGVRNEQFF
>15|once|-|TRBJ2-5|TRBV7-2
TGTGCCAGCAGTTATAGTGTGGGGGCGCGGGAGACCCAGTACTTC
CASSYSVGARETQYF
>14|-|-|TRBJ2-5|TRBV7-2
TGTGCCAGCAGCTTCCAGGGATCCCAAGAGACCCAGTACTTC
CASSFQGSQETQYF
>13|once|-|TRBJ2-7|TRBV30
TGTGCCGGGAGTGTAAAACGGGACTACGAGCAGTACTTC
CAGSVKRDYEQYF
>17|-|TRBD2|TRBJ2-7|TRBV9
TGTGCCAGCAGCGCTACGGGTAGCGGGAGGAGCTCCTACGAGCAGTACTTC
CASSATGSGRSSYEQYF
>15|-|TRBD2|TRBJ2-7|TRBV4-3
TGCGCCAGCAGCCTATACTCTAGCGGGAACTACGAGCAGTACTTC
CASSLYSSGNYEQYF
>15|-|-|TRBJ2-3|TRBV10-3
TGTGCCATCACTGACAGGGAGGGGGGCACAGATACGCAGTATTTT
CAITDREGGTDTQYF
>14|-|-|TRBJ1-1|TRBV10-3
TGTGCCATCAGTGATACAACGCCGAACACTGAAGCTTTCTTT
CAISDTTPNTEAFF
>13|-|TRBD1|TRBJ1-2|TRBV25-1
TGTGCCAGCAGTGTAGGGGGCTCAAGTAGCTACACCTTC
CASSVGGSSSYTF
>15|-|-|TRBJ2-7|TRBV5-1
TGCGCCAGCAGCTTGGGGGTTAGGGGCCTCTACGAGCAGTACTTC
CASSLGVRGLYEQYF
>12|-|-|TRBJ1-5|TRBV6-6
TGTGCCAGCAGGGACATTTTTCAGCCCCAGCATTTT
CASRDIFQPQHF
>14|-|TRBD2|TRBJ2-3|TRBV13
TGTGCCAGCAGCGTAGCGGGAAACACAGATACGCAGTATTTT
CASSVAGNTDTQYF
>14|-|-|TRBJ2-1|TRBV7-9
TGTGCCAGCAGCTTCCCCAGCTCCTACAATGAGCAGTTCTTC
CASSFPSSYNEQFF
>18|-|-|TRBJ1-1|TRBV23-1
TGCGCCAGCAGTCACCCCCGGGGAGGGAAATATGGTAGCACTGAAGCTTTCTTT
CASSHPRGGKYGSTEAFF
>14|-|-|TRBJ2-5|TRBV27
TGTGCCAGCAGTTTAACGGGGGACCAAGAGACCCAGTACTTC
CASSLTGDQETQYF
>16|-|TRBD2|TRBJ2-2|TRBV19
TGTGCCAGTAGTAGATCGACTAGCGGATCTACCGGGGAGCTGTTTTTT
CASSRSTSGSTGELFF
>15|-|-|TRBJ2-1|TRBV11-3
TGTGCCAGCAGCCCCCACCGAGGGGGGGACAATGAGCAGTTCTTC
CASSPHRGGDNEQFF
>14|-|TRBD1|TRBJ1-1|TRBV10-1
TGCGCCAGCAGTGCACAGGGGGGGAACACTGAAGCTTTCTTT
CASSAQGGNTEAFF
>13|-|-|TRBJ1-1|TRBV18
TGTGCCAGCTCACCGGACAGTCACACTGAAGCTTTCTTT
CASSPDSHTEAFF
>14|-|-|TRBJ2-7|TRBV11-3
TGTGCCAGCAGCTTAATTGGGGCCAAGTACGAGCAGTACTTC
CASSLIGAKYEQYF
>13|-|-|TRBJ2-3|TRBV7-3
TGTGCCAGCAGCTTAACGTTACGGGATACGCAGTATTTT
CASSLTLRDTQYF
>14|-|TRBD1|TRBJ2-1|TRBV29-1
TGCAGCGTTGCAAGAGGGGGCCCCTACAATGAGCAGTTCTTC
CSVARGGPYNEQFF
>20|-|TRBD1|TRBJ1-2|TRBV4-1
TGCGCCAGCAGCCAAGGACCTTTCCGGGACAGGGGTCTCAGTAACTATGGCTACACCTTC
CASSQGPFRDRGLSNYGYTF
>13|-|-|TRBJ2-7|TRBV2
TGTGCCACCCTAGGGACTCTCGGTACCGAGCAGTACTTC
CATLGTLGTEQYF
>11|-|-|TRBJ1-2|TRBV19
TGTGCCAGTAGTCTCCAGGGGGGCTACACCTTC
CASSLQGGYTF
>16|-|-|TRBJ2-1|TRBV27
TGTGCCAGCAGAGACAGACTCCCCGACTCCTACAATGAGCAGTTCTTC
CASRDRLPDSYNEQFF
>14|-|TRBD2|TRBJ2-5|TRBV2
TGTGCCAGCCTTGGACTAGGAGGAATAGAGACCCAGTACTTC
CASLGLGGIETQYF
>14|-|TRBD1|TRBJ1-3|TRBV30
TGTGCCTGGGGAAGACAGGGTGTGGGAAACACCATATATTTT
CAWGRQGVGNTIYF
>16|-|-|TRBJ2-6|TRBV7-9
TGTGCCAGCAGCTTCGGCCGGGACTCTGGGGCCAACGTCCTGACTTTC
CASSFGRDSGANVLTF
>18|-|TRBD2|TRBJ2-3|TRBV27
TGTGCCAGCAGTTTATCGATGGTCAGCGGGACCTACACAGATACGCAGTATTTT
CASSLSMVSGTYTDTQYF
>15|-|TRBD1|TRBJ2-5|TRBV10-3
TGTGCCATCAGTGAGTCGACTGACAGGGTGGAGACCCAGTACTTC
CAISESTDRVETQYF
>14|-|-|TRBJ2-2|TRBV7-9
TGTGCCAGCAGCATCAGCCGGGACACCGGGGAGCTGTTTTTT
CASSISRDTGELFF
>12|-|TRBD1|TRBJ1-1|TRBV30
TGTGCCTGGGGGGACAGCAACACTGAAGCTTTCTTT
CAWGDSNTEAFF
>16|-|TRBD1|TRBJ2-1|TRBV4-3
TGCGCCAGCAGCCAAGCCGGGACAGTAGGGGCCAATGAGCAGTTCTTC
CASSQAGTVGANEQFF
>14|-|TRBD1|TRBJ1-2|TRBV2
TGTGCCAGCAGTGATAGGGGACAGGGGTATGGCTACACCTTC
CASSDRGQGYGYTF
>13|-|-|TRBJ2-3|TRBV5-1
TGCGCCAGCAGCACGGGAGGCACAGATACGCAGTATTTT
CASSTGGTDTQYF
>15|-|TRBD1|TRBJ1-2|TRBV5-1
TGCGCCAGCAGCTTGGACCGGGACAGCTGGGGGGGCTACACCTTC
CASSLDRDSWGGYTF
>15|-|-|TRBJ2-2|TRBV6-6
TGTGCCAGCAGTTCAGAGACAGAGAACACCGGGGAGCTGTTTTTT
CASSSETENTGELFF
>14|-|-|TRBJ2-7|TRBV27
TGTGCCAGCAGAAAGGGGTTCCCAACCTACGAGCAGTACTTC
CASRKGFPTYEQYF
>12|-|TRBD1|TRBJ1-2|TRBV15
TGTGCCACCAGCTTTCGACAGGGAGGCTACACCTTC
CATSFRQGGYTF